These T cell receptor beta chains were read from a single sample in a study of T cells in Graves' hyperthyroidism and ophthalmopathy. TCRdb processed the multiplex PCR reads anew with MiXCR; each CDR3 protein has one entry. The table includes hundreds of thousands of distinct CDR3 sequences, around 20% detected once. Sequencing used blood. These receptors were taken from a man aged 25-40 years with Graves' ophthalmopathy. CDR3s include the opening cysteine and the closing phenylalanine or tryptophan. Fields, in order: V gene, clone size, J gene, CDR3 length, D gene, CDR3 DNA, CDR3 protein. The D gene is left open where the match is weak. The size entry is marked missing in some rows and otherwise reads once, few, many or a size class.

v_call: TRBV6-2/TRBV6-3; clone_size: .; j_call: TRBJ2-7; cdr3_length: 15; d_call: TRBD1; cdr3_nt: TGTGCCAGCAGTAAGACAGGGGGGTCCTCCTACGAGCAGTACTTC; cdr3_aa: CASSKTGGSSYEQYF
v_call: TRBV29-1; clone_size: many; j_call: TRBJ1-2; cdr3_length: 13; d_call: .; cdr3_nt: TGCAGCGTTGAAGCAGGGGTCGACTATGGCTACACCTTC; cdr3_aa: CSVEAGVDYGYTF
v_call: TRBV6-2/TRBV6-3; clone_size: .; j_call: TRBJ2-7; cdr3_length: 15; d_call: TRBD1; cdr3_nt: TGTGCCAGCAGTTACGGGGACAGGGGGTCCTACGAGCAGTACTTC; cdr3_aa: CASSYGDRGSYEQYF
v_call: TRBV20-1; clone_size: .; j_call: TRBJ1-5; cdr3_length: 13; d_call: .; cdr3_nt: TGCAGTGCACGGATAGGGGACAATCAGCCCCAGCATTTT; cdr3_aa: CSARIGDNQPQHF
v_call: TRBV2; clone_size: few; j_call: TRBJ2-7; cdr3_length: 16; d_call: TRBD2; cdr3_nt: TGTGCCAGCAGCCAAGGACTAGCGGGAGGCGGGTACGAGCAGTACTTC; cdr3_aa: CASSQGLAGGGYEQYF
v_call: TRBV3-1; clone_size: .; j_call: TRBJ2-7; cdr3_length: 18; d_call: TRBD2; cdr3_nt: TGTGCCAGCAGCCAAGATGCGCTAGCGGGAGGGCCTTTCTACGAGCAGTACTTC; cdr3_aa: CASSQDALAGGPFYEQYF
v_call: TRBV30; clone_size: many; j_call: TRBJ1-1; cdr3_length: 14; d_call: .; cdr3_nt: TGTGCCTGGAGTGTACAGGGTGGGAGAATTGAAGCTTTCTTT; cdr3_aa: CAWSVQGGRIEAFF
v_call: TRBV2; clone_size: many; j_call: TRBJ1-2; cdr3_length: 13; d_call: .; cdr3_nt: TGTGCCAGCACCCTGGGCTCCACCTATGGCTACACCTTC; cdr3_aa: CASTLGSTYGYTF
v_call: TRBV4-1; clone_size: .; j_call: TRBJ2-3; cdr3_length: 16; d_call: .; cdr3_nt: TGCGCCAGCAGCCAAGCCGGGCTTGGGGGGAGCGATACGCAGTATTTT; cdr3_aa: CASSQAGLGGSDTQYF
v_call: TRBV14; clone_size: few; j_call: TRBJ2-7; cdr3_length: 14; d_call: .; cdr3_nt: TGTGCCAGCAGCCAAGACGGGGTTAACTACGAGCAGTACTTC; cdr3_aa: CASSQDGVNYEQYF
v_call: TRBV6-1; clone_size: few; j_call: TRBJ1-1; cdr3_length: 15; d_call: TRBD1; cdr3_nt: TGTGCCAGCAGGGACAGGGGGCGATTGAACACTGAAGCTTTCTTT; cdr3_aa: CASRDRGRLNTEAFF
v_call: TRBV27; clone_size: few; j_call: TRBJ2-1; cdr3_length: 12; d_call: .; cdr3_nt: TGTGCCAGCAGTTTTACGGACAATGAGCAGTTCTTC; cdr3_aa: CASSFTDNEQFF
v_call: TRBV4-2; clone_size: .; j_call: TRBJ2-7; cdr3_length: 16; d_call: .; cdr3_nt: TGTGCCAGCAGCCAAGGACAAGTAGAGGGATTCCACGAGCAGTACTTC; cdr3_aa: CASSQGQVEGFHEQYF
v_call: TRBV5-1; clone_size: many; j_call: TRBJ2-3; cdr3_length: 14; d_call: .; cdr3_nt: TGCGCCAGCAGCTCGGGACTTAGCACAGATACGCAGTATTTT; cdr3_aa: CASSSGLSTDTQYF
v_call: TRBV4-1; clone_size: few; j_call: TRBJ2-3; cdr3_length: 17; d_call: TRBD1; cdr3_nt: TGCGCCAGCAGCCAAACAATTACAGGGGGCGAGTCAGATACGCAGTATTTT; cdr3_aa: CASSQTITGGESDTQYF
v_call: TRBV11-2; clone_size: many; j_call: TRBJ2-1; cdr3_length: 16; d_call: TRBD2; cdr3_nt: TGTGCCAGCAGCTCACGTACGGGACTAGCCTACAATGAGCAGTTCTTC; cdr3_aa: CASSSRTGLAYNEQFF
v_call: TRBV7-2; clone_size: few; j_call: TRBJ2-5; cdr3_length: 15; d_call: TRBD2; cdr3_nt: TGTGCCAGCAGCTCTAGCGGGAGGGTGGGAGAGACCCAGTACTTC; cdr3_aa: CASSSSGRVGETQYF
v_call: TRBV25-1; clone_size: few; j_call: TRBJ1-5; cdr3_length: 17; d_call: .; cdr3_nt: TGTGCCAGCAGCTTCAGCTCAGGTCCCTATAGCAATCAGCCCCAGCATTTT; cdr3_aa: CASSFSSGPYSNQPQHF
v_call: TRBV28; clone_size: .; j_call: TRBJ1-2; cdr3_length: 15; d_call: .; cdr3_nt: TGTGCCAGCAGTTTAGGGGGGGCGCATGACTATGGCTACACCTTC; cdr3_aa: CASSLGGAHDYGYTF
v_call: TRBV27; clone_size: .; j_call: TRBJ2-3; cdr3_length: 16; d_call: TRBD2; cdr3_nt: TGTGCCAGCAATTTAGAGGCGGGAGCGGTCACAGATACGCAGTATTTT; cdr3_aa: CASNLEAGAVTDTQYF
v_call: TRBV5-1; clone_size: few; j_call: TRBJ2-3; cdr3_length: 15; d_call: .; cdr3_nt: TGCGCCAGCAGCAAGAGACAGCCCTTCACAGATACGCAGTATTTT; cdr3_aa: CASSKRQPFTDTQYF
v_call: TRBV19; clone_size: .; j_call: TRBJ2-6; cdr3_length: 15; d_call: .; cdr3_nt: TGTGCCAGTACTCGGAGGGATTCTGGGGCCAACGTCCTGACTTTC; cdr3_aa: CASTRRDSGANVLTF
v_call: TRBV28; clone_size: few; j_call: TRBJ2-2; cdr3_length: 17; d_call: TRBD1; cdr3_nt: TGTGCCAGCAGTTCTCTGACAGGGCATCGGAACACCGGGGAGCTGTTTTTT; cdr3_aa: CASSSLTGHRNTGELFF
v_call: TRBV3-1; clone_size: many; j_call: TRBJ1-1; cdr3_length: 15; d_call: .; cdr3_nt: TGTGCCAGCAGCTCCCAAATGGGATCGGGCACTGAAGCTTTCTTT; cdr3_aa: CASSSQMGSGTEAFF
v_call: TRBV27; clone_size: .; j_call: TRBJ1-2; cdr3_length: 13; d_call: TRBD1; cdr3_nt: TGTGCCAGCAGGAGGGGGCGCGAGGATGGCTACACCTTC; cdr3_aa: CASRRGREDGYTF
v_call: TRBV7-2; clone_size: few; j_call: TRBJ2-5; cdr3_length: 13; d_call: .; cdr3_nt: TGTGCCAGCAGCTTAAACGAGGAGGGGACCCAGTACTTC; cdr3_aa: CASSLNEEGTQYF
v_call: TRBV20-1; clone_size: few; j_call: TRBJ2-7; cdr3_length: 14; d_call: .; cdr3_nt: TGCAGTGCTAGAGGCAGGGGACATGTCTACGAGCAGTACTTC; cdr3_aa: CSARGRGHVYEQYF
v_call: TRBV6-1; clone_size: .; j_call: TRBJ1-1; cdr3_length: 15; d_call: .; cdr3_nt: TGTGCCAGCAGCCCGGGAGACAGCTTGAACACTGAAGCTTTCTTT; cdr3_aa: CASSPGDSLNTEAFF
v_call: TRBV6-1; clone_size: .; j_call: TRBJ1-3; cdr3_length: 14; d_call: .; cdr3_nt: TGTGCCAGCACCAAGACGGTCTACGGAAACACCATATATTTT; cdr3_aa: CASTKTVYGNTIYF
v_call: TRBV6-1; clone_size: .; j_call: TRBJ2-2; cdr3_length: 13; d_call: .; cdr3_nt: TGTGCCAGCAGGCTAACAAACACCGGGGAGCTGTTTTTT; cdr3_aa: CASRLTNTGELFF
v_call: TRBV2; clone_size: many; j_call: TRBJ1-2; cdr3_length: 12; d_call: .; cdr3_nt: TGTGCCAGCAGTGTAAGGGGAGGTGGCTACACCTTC; cdr3_aa: CASSVRGGGYTF
v_call: TRBV28; clone_size: .; j_call: TRBJ1-5; cdr3_length: 14; d_call: .; cdr3_nt: TGTGCCAGCAGTCGCGATGTAGGGAGGCAGCCCCAGCATTTT; cdr3_aa: CASSRDVGRQPQHF
v_call: TRBV6-6; clone_size: few; j_call: TRBJ2-5; cdr3_length: 16; d_call: .; cdr3_nt: TGTGCCAGCAGTTACTCGGTCGCAGGACCCTTAGAGACCCAGTACTTC; cdr3_aa: CASSYSVAGPLETQYF
v_call: TRBV28; clone_size: many; j_call: TRBJ1-5; cdr3_length: 16; d_call: .; cdr3_nt: TGTGCCAGCAGTTTATCCCCCAGGTCAGGGAATCAGCCCCAGCATTTT; cdr3_aa: CASSLSPRSGNQPQHF
v_call: TRBV7-9; clone_size: .; j_call: TRBJ1-1; cdr3_length: 15; d_call: .; cdr3_nt: TGTGCCAGCAGCCTTGGTACGCGGATGAACACTGAAGCTTTCTTT; cdr3_aa: CASSLGTRMNTEAFF
v_call: TRBV11-2; clone_size: many; j_call: TRBJ2-3; cdr3_length: 19; d_call: TRBD2; cdr3_nt: TGTGCCAGCAGCTTACGACTGCAGCTGACGGGAGGAAGGACAGATACGCAGTATTTT; cdr3_aa: CASSLRLQLTGGRTDTQYF
v_call: TRBV5-1; clone_size: few; j_call: TRBJ2-1; cdr3_length: 17; d_call: .; cdr3_nt: TGCGCCAGCAGCTTGGGGGACGGGACACTATCATACAATGAGCAGTTCTTC; cdr3_aa: CASSLGDGTLSYNEQFF